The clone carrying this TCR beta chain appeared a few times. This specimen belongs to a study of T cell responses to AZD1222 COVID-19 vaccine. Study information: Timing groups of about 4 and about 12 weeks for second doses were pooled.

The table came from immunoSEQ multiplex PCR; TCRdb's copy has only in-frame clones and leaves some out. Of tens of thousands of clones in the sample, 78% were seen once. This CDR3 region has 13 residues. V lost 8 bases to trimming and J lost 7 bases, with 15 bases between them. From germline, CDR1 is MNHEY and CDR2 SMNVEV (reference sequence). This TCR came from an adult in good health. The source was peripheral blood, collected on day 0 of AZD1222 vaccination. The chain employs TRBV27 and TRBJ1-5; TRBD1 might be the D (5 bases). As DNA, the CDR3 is TGTGCCAGCCGTGGGACTTTCGGCCAGCCCCAGCATTTT. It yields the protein CASRGTFGQPQHF.